This T cell receptor (beta chain) emerged from a study of CD8+CD57+ T cells in acquired aplastic anemia. The template for TCR beta VDJ and CDR3 sequence profiling was genomic DNA. TCRdb processed the reads anew with MiXCR; each CDR3 protein has one entry. The table lists 180,000 or so distinct CDR3 sequences, about half of them singletons, with about 1.8% in the top ten. Whoever was chosen for sequencing had shown CD8+CD57+ cell expansion by flow cytometry. The sample taken for sequencing was sorted CD4+, CD8+, or CD8+CD57+ T cells (not recorded which) from PBMCs. The source is a human donor with aplastic anemia.

For the CDR3, the DNA is TGCAGCGTTGATTTGGGGCTAGAGACCCAGTACTTC. This encodes CSVDLGLETQYF. This sequence joins TRBV29-1 and TRBJ2-5, with D maybe TRBD1 (5 bases). Germline V gives CDR1 SQVTM, CDR2 ANQGSEA. The CDR3 is 12 residues long. V lost 3 bases and J 4 bases, leaving 9 bases between the germline ends.